These T cell receptor beta chains were read from a single sample in a study of OX40 agonist ivuxolimab in advanced cancers. Produced via immunoSEQ multiplex PCR; TCRdb's table is partial and in-frame only. There are roughly 70,000 clones in the sample; approximately 88% occur only once, and under 3.5% lies in the top ten. The material sequenced was CD4+ or CD8+ T cells sorted from blood, taken in a trial of the OX40 agonist ivuxolimab. Receptors originate from an adult with an advanced solid tumor such as melanoma, head and neck, liver or kidney cancer. CDR3s include the opening cysteine and the closing phenylalanine or tryptophan. The order of the fields is V gene, clone size, J gene, CDR3 protein. Size is omitted from some rows. Given values are once, few, many or a class for expanded clones.

TRBV6-6	NA	TRBJ2-1	CASRMGGGLYNEQFF
TRBV7-3	NA	TRBJ2-6	CASSLTGDGANVLTF
TRBV10-3	NA	TRBJ2-7	CAISGTGTGTYEQYF
TRBV30	few	TRBJ1-5	CAWSADSNQPQHF
TRBV5-1	once	TRBJ2-7	CASSMDSLSSYEQYF
TRBV5-6	NA	TRBJ2-5	CASSLEGETQYF
TRBV5-1	NA	TRBJ1-2	CASSEGQGDYGYTF
TRBV9	NA	TRBJ2-1	CASSVAIAPNEQFF
TRBV5-4	NA	TRBJ1-1	CASAQGLTEAFF
TRBV19	NA	TRBJ2-2	CASRGASHPGELFF
TRBV4-1	NA	TRBJ1-4	CASSRAQSSVEKLFF
TRBV21-1	NA	TRBJ1-2	CASRPTSVGFFYGYTF
TRBV6-6	NA	TRBJ1-1	CASSGQSYTEAFF
TRBV28	NA	TRBJ2-3	CASSKRTYPSTDTQYF
TRBV30	NA	TRBJ2-5	CAWNGQGETQYF
TRBV6-5	NA	TRBJ2-1	CASSLTSGRYNEQFF
TRBV7-8	NA	TRBJ2-4	CASSPIRAGNIQYF
TRBV10-3	NA	TRBJ2-3	CATSGSTDTQYF
TRBV2	NA	TRBJ2-7	CASSESRGYEQYF
TRBV2	NA	TRBJ2-1	CASRLGLVLADEQFF
TRBV5-8	NA	TRBJ1-5	CASSLAGDGAQPQHF
TRBV30	NA	TRBJ2-7	CAWSRAGGFSYEQYF
TRBV18	NA	TRBJ1-1	CASSPSQGNTEAFF
TRBV6-6	NA	TRBJ2-3	CASSYSRGPSGDTQYF
TRBV18	NA	TRBJ2-7	CASSPNPAGVGSYEQYF
TRBV4-3	NA	TRBJ2-5	CASSQYPQGPQETQYF
TRBV7-3	NA	TRBJ2-3	CASSRGSSATDTQYF
TRBV6-4	NA	TRBJ2-1	CASSAIAGSYNEQFF
TRBV12-5	NA	TRBJ1-1	CASGLDGTAEAFF
TRBV19	NA	TRBJ2-7	CASSIGTSIHYEQYF
TRBV6-1	once	TRBJ1-4	CASTGSVGTNEKLFF
TRBV7-8	NA	TRBJ1-1	CASSLAGIVTEAFF
TRBV10-3	NA	TRBJ1-1	CAISESPANTEAFF
TRBV2	NA	TRBJ2-5	CASSRGGNRGTGETQYF
TRBV10-3	NA	TRBJ1-1	CAIRTALNTEAFF
TRBV7-3	once	TRBJ2-5	CASSQTGTSIETQYF
TRBV19	NA	TRBJ2-5	CASSIYDRKETQYF
TRBV6-6	few	TRBJ1-3	CASREQGFSGNTIYF
TRBV5-1	NA	TRBJ2-7	CASSSRDRDYEQYF
TRBV18	NA	TRBJ2-1	CASSPPVWTSMVNEQFF
TRBV15	NA	TRBJ1-5	CATSATSNQPQHF
TRBV19	NA	TRBJ2-5	CASSDQGRQETQYF
TRBV20-1	NA	TRBJ2-7	CSARDQFEQYF
TRBV29-1	NA	TRBJ2-1	CSVSENYNEQFF
TRBV2	NA	TRBJ1-4	CASGFFPNEKLFF
TRBV6-6	once	TRBJ2-7	CASSYVRETYEQYF
TRBV5-1	NA	TRBJ2-7	CASSWGRGEQYF
TRBV7-3	NA	TRBJ2-7	CASSLCQGGYEQYF
TRBV30	NA	TRBJ1-4	CAWSSHEGVNEKLFF
TRBV4-1	NA	TRBJ2-3	CASSQDAGATDTQYF
TRBV18	NA	TRBJ2-7	CASSPPSVSYEQYF